This is a list of T cell receptor beta chains from one sample in a study of cytomegalovirus exposure and HLA in healthy donors. Here immunoSEQ multiplex PCR was the method, and the copy in TCRdb shows in-frame clones only, minus some. This table has 260,000 or so clones, less than 95% appearing once. The source material was PBMCs. All receptors come from a young woman in good health and CMV-seronegative. The CDR3 runs from the conserved cysteine through the conserved F or W. D genes are given only for firm matches. Size tells how often a clone was seen (once, few, many) or the class of an expanded clone, and some rows leave it out.

clone size,J gene,V gene,CDR3 length,D gene,CDR3 DNA,CDR3 protein
-,TRBJ2-7,TRBV7-2,14,-,TGTGCCAGCAGCTTAGTTTTGTTAACCTACGAGCAGTACTTC,CASSLVLLTYEQYF
-,TRBJ2-1,TRBV28,12,-,TGTGCCAGCAGTGTTGTTTACAATGAGCAGTTCTTC,CASSVVYNEQFF
-,TRBJ2-5,TRBV4-3,16,TRBD2,TGCGCCAGCAGCCAAAATAGCGGGAGTAGACAAGAGACCCAGTACTTC,CASSQNSGSRQETQYF
few,TRBJ2-3,TRBV7-9,15,TRBD2,TGTGCCAGCAGCGAGGGACTAGCGAGGGCAGATACGCAGTATTTT,CASSEGLARADTQYF
-,TRBJ1-2,TRBV6-1,15,TRBD1,TGTGCCAGCAGTGAACTGGGACAGCTAGGCTATGGCTACACCTTC,CASSELGQLGYGYTF
-,TRBJ1-1,TRBV7-6,16,TRBD1,TGTGCCAGCAGCTTAGGGCCAGGGACAGCGGGAACTGAAGCTTTCTTT,CASSLGPGTAGTEAFF
-,TRBJ1-2,TRBV9,11,-,TGTGCCAGCAGCGACAGCTATGGCTACACCTTC,CASSDSYGYTF
-,TRBJ2-1,TRBV4-1,13,-,TGCGCCAGCAGCCCAGACGGCTACAATGAGCAGTTCTTC,CASSPDGYNEQFF
-,TRBJ2-7,TRBV5-1,13,-,TGCGCCAGCAGCTTGGGCAACTCCTACGAGCAGTACTTC,CASSLGNSYEQYF
-,TRBJ1-1,TRBV5-8,16,TRBD1,TGTGCCAGCAGACCTAGACAGGGCCTCAGGGGGACTGAAGCTTTCTTT,CASRPRQGLRGTEAFF
-,TRBJ2-2,TRBV4-3,16,TRBD2,TGCGCCAGCAGCCATACTAGCGGGAGGAACACCGGGGAGCTGTTTTTT,CASSHTSGRNTGELFF
-,TRBJ1-2,TRBV28,16,-,TGTGCCAGCAGTCAACTTTGGGACACGCGTAACTATGGCTACACCTTC,CASSQLWDTRNYGYTF
-,TRBJ2-7,TRBV2,17,TRBD2,TGTGCCAGCAGCCCTATTCCCTGGACTAGCGGGACCTACGAGCAGTACTTC,CASSPIPWTSGTYEQYF
-,TRBJ2-7,TRBV7-9,14,-,TGTGCCAGCAGCTTGGGGGTCGGAATCTACGAGCAGTACTTC,CASSLGVGIYEQYF
-,TRBJ2-1,TRBV27,16,TRBD1,TGTGCCAGCAGTTTCCACAGGGGGAGCTCCTACAATGAGCAGTTCTTC,CASSFHRGSSYNEQFF
-,TRBJ2-1,TRBV13,14,-,TGTGCCAGCAGCCCGAACGGCCAGTACAATGAGCAGTTCTTC,CASSPNGQYNEQFF
-,TRBJ1-4,TRBV7-2,14,TRBD1,TGTGCCAGCAGCCTGGACAGGGGGAATGAAAAACTGTTTTTT,CASSLDRGNEKLFF
-,TRBJ1-5,TRBV19,13,TRBD1,TGTGCCAGTAGCGGACAGGGCGATCAGCCCCAGCATTTT,CASSGQGDQPQHF
once,TRBJ2-1,TRBV6-5,15,-,TGTGCCAGCAGTTACCCGGCAGGGGGGTCCAATGAGCAGTTCTTC,CASSYPAGGSNEQFF
-,TRBJ2-2,TRBV6-5,14,-,TGTGCCAGCAGTCCCGCATTGCGGGCCGGGGAGCTGTTTTTT,CASSPALRAGELFF
-,TRBJ2-7,TRBV5-1,17,TRBD2,TGCGCCAGCAGCTTGGCCCGGATGCTAGCGGGAGGATACGAGCAGTACTTC,CASSLARMLAGGYEQYF
once,TRBJ2-2,TRBV9,15,-,TGTGCCAGCAGCGTAGCTTGGCCAAACACCGGGGAGCTGTTTTTT,CASSVAWPNTGELFF
-,TRBJ1-4,TRBV28,15,-,TGTGCCAGCAGTTCGAGGGCTGAGGCATATGTGGAACTGTTTTTT,CASSSRAEAYVELFF
-,TRBJ2-4,TRBV25-1,14,-,TGTGCCAGCAGTGAACAGGGAGGCAAAAACATTCAGTACTTC,CASSEQGGKNIQYF
-,TRBJ1-4,TRBV15,14,TRBD1,TGTGCCACCAGCAGAGGGGACAGTAATGAAAAACTGTTTTTT,CATSRGDSNEKLFF
-,TRBJ2-1,TRBV18,17,-,TGTGCCAGCTCACCAGGAATAGAAGCCCGTCAGGCAAATGAGCAGTTCTTC,CASSPGIEARQANEQFF
-,TRBJ2-3,TRBV28,17,TRBD2,TGTGCCAGCAGTTCACCAGGACTAGCGGGTTCTACAGATACGCAGTATTTT,CASSSPGLAGSTDTQYF
-,TRBJ1-3,TRBV5-1,18,-,TGCGCCAGCAGCTTGGTCAGGGGCAGAGAGATCTCTGGAAACACCATATATTTT,CASSLVRGREISGNTIYF
-,TRBJ2-3,TRBV29-1,10,-,TGCAGCGCTTGGCGGGATACGCAGTATTTT,CSAWRDTQYF
-,TRBJ2-1,TRBV4-3,15,-,TGCGCCAGCAGCCAAGAGTCTGGTAGCGGAGATGAGCAGTTCTTC,CASSQESGSGDEQFF
-,TRBJ2-7,TRBV27,15,TRBD1,TGTGCCAGCAGCCTGGGACAGGGGACTCTCTACGAGCAGTACTTC,CASSLGQGTLYEQYF
-,TRBJ2-1,TRBV25-1,16,-,TGTGCCAGCAGTGCTTTAGGCCCCATACAATACAATGAGCAGTTCTTC,CASSALGPIQYNEQFF
-,TRBJ2-3,TRBV2,17,TRBD2,TGTGCCAGCAGTGCGCCCCGAGACGGGAGGGGAACAGATACGCAGTATTTT,CASSAPRDGRGTDTQYF
-,TRBJ2-7,TRBV5-4,15,-,TGTGCCAGCAGCTTGGGTGTCGAGCCCACCTACGAGCAGTACTTC,CASSLGVEPTYEQYF
-,TRBJ2-7,TRBV28,16,TRBD1,TGTGCCAGCAGTTTAGGCTTTGGACAGGGTCTCTACGAGCAGTACTTC,CASSLGFGQGLYEQYF
-,TRBJ2-3,TRBV19,15,-,TGTGCCAGCCACGGCGGGGATCAGAGGACAGATACGCAGTATTTT,CASHGGDQRTDTQYF
-,TRBJ1-4,TRBV19,15,TRBD1,TGTGCCAGTAGCCGACAGGGTTGGGCTAATGAAAAACTGTTTTTT,CASSRQGWANEKLFF
-,TRBJ2-7,TRBV10-2,14,-,TGCGCCAGCTCAGCCCCCGGGTCCTCCTACGAGCAGTACTTC,CASSAPGSSYEQYF
-,TRBJ1-2,TRBV29-1,16,TRBD1,TGCAGCGTTGAAGGTCTGGGACAGGGGCTAGTAGATGGCTACACCTTC,CSVEGLGQGLVDGYTF
-,TRBJ2-7,TRBV28,14,-,TGTGCCAGCAGTTTCAGAACAGGGCCCCACGAGCAGTACTTC,CASSFRTGPHEQYF
-,TRBJ2-7,TRBV6-5,14,TRBD1,TGTGCCAGCAGTTATGGACAGGGAATTTTCGAGCAGTACTTC,CASSYGQGIFEQYF